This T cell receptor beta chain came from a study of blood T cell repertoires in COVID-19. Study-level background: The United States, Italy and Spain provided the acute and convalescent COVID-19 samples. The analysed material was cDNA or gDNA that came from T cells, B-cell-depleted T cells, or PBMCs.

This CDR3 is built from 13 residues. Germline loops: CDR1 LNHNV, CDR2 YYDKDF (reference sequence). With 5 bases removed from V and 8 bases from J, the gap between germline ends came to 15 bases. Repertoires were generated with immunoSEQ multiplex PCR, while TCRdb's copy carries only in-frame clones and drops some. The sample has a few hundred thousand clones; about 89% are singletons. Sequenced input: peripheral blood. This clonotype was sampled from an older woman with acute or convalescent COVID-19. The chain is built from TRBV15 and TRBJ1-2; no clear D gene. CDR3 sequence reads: CATSATLGGGYTF. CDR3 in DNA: TGTGCCACCAGCGCTACCCTCGGAGGGGGCTACACCTTC. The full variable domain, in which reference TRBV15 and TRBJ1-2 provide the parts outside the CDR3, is DAMVIQNPRYQVTQFGKPVTLSCSQTLNHNVMYWYQQKSSQAPKLLFHYYDKDFNNEADTPDNFQSRRPNTSFCFLDIRSPGLGDTAMYLCATSATLGGGYTFGSGTRLTVV.